Listed below are T cell receptor beta chains from one sample, sequenced in a study of response to subunit inactivated influenza vaccine. TCRdb used MiXCR to reprocess the RT-PCR reads, holding one entry per CDR3 protein. Of some 570,000 distinct CDR3 sequences listed, roughly 10% were seen once; the top ten hold approximately 10%. These data also featured in a second study, about T cells expressing NK-cell markers.

The material sequenced was PBMCs from blood, taken on the day of vaccination. These receptors came from a man in his fifties or sixties who received an inactivated influenza vaccine. The CDR3 runs from the conserved cysteine through the conserved F or W. Fields, in order: clone size, J gene, D gene, V gene, CDR3 protein, CDR3 DNA. D genes are given only for firm matches. Expanded clones get a size class; other rows say once, few or many, or leave the size out.

>.|TRBJ2-5|TRBD1|TRBV6-2/TRBV6-3
CASSSRGGTEYF
TGTGCCAGCAGTTCTCGAGGGGGCACAGAGTACTTC
>.|TRBJ2-3|TRBD2|TRBV4-1
CASSPLAGGPTDTQYF
TGCGCCAGCAGCCCCCTAGCGGGGGGGCCCACAGATACGCAGTATTTT
>few|TRBJ2-7|TRBD1|TRBV12-3/TRBV12-4
CASRLQGAREQYF
TGTGCCAGCCGTTTACAGGGGGCACGTGAGCAGTACTTC
>.|TRBJ2-2|.|TRBV29-1
CSVQENTGELFF
TGCAGCGTTCAAGAGAACACCGGGGAGCTGTTTTTT
>once|TRBJ1-5|.|TRBV2
CASSTKGTGYQPQHF
TGTGCCAGCAGTACTAAGGGGACCGGCTATCAGCCCCAGCATTTT
>.|TRBJ1-2|.|TRBV10-3
CAISGGGENGYTF
TGTGCCATCAGTGGGGGGGGCGAAAATGGCTACACCTTC
>few|TRBJ2-7|.|TRBV20-1
CSARDGVPPYEQYF
TGCAGTGCTAGAGATGGGGTGCCCCCTTACGAGCAGTACTTC
>medium-sized|TRBJ2-2|.|TRBV29-1
CSVPFRGTGELFF
TGCAGCGTTCCTTTCCGCGGCACCGGGGAGCTGTTTTTT
>.|TRBJ2-7|TRBD1|TRBV10-3
CAISDSMTGTGTYEQYF
TGTGCCATCAGTGACTCTATGACCGGGACAGGAACCTACGAGCAGTACTTC
>.|TRBJ1-1|TRBD1|TRBV28
CASSITGVNTEAFF
TGTGCCAGCAGCATAACAGGGGTAAACACTGAAGCTTTCTTT
>few|TRBJ2-3|.|TRBV7-8
CASSLVGAHPRYTDTQYF
TGTGCCAGCAGCTTAGTAGGGGCCCATCCCAGGTACACAGATACGCAGTATTTT
>few|TRBJ1-5|TRBD1|TRBV16
CASSRQGRGNQPQHF
TGTGCCAGCAGCCGACAGGGGCGAGGCAATCAGCCCCAGCATTTT
>few|TRBJ2-5|.|TRBV6-5
CASSYQGDQETQYF
TGTGCCAGCAGTTACCAGGGTGACCAAGAGACCCAGTACTTC
>few|TRBJ2-5|.|TRBV11-2
CASSLDRGSIVQETQYF
TGTGCCAGCAGCTTAGATCGGGGCAGCATAGTCCAAGAGACCCAGTACTTC
>.|TRBJ2-2|.|TRBV7-2
CASSLGYPGELFF
TGTGCCAGCAGCTTAGGGTACCCCGGGGAGCTGTTTTTT
>once|TRBJ2-3|.|TRBV29-1
CSVAEGLRTDTQYF
TGCAGCGTTGCTGAGGGATTACGCACAGATACGCAGTATTTT
>few|TRBJ2-3|TRBD1|TRBV7-3
CASSLLHWTGSTDTQYF
TGTGCCAGCAGCTTATTACACTGGACAGGTAGCACAGATACGCAGTATTTT
>many|TRBJ1-1|TRBD1|TRBV6-2/TRBV6-3
CASSSTGGKGTEAFF
TGTGCCAGCAGTTCAACAGGGGGTAAGGGCACTGAAGCTTTCTTT
>.|TRBJ2-1|.|TRBV3-1
CASSQVLGVHNEQFF
TGTGCCAGCAGCCAAGTCTTGGGGGTCCATAATGAGCAGTTCTTC
>once|TRBJ1-5|TRBD1|TRBV7-2
CASSGGTGGDQPQHF
TGTGCCAGCAGCGGAGGGACAGGGGGGGATCAGCCCCAGCATTTT
>.|TRBJ2-7|.|TRBV28
CASLQYEQYF
TGTGCCAGCCTGCAATACGAGCAGTACTTC
>.|TRBJ2-5|.|TRBV4-1
CASSQGVARGIDPQYF
TGCGCCAGCAGCCAAGGTGTAGCCCGAGGTATCGACCCCCAGTACTTC
>few|TRBJ2-1|TRBD2|TRBV25-1
CASSDWGTSGSSFNEQFF
TGTGCCAGCAGTGATTGGGGGACTAGCGGGAGTTCCTTCAATGAGCAGTTCTTC
>few|TRBJ2-3|TRBD1|TRBV15
CATSSPGQGDTQYF
TGTGCCACCAGCAGCCCCGGACAGGGAGATACGCAGTATTTT
>many|TRBJ2-2|.|TRBV5-1
CASSLGHTGELFF
TGCGCCAGCAGCTTGGGACACACCGGGGAGCTGTTTTTT
>few|TRBJ1-5|TRBD1|TRBV12-3/TRBV12-4
CASNPTGGRPQHF
TGTGCCAGCAACCCTACAGGGGGTCGGCCCCAGCATTTT
>many|TRBJ2-3|TRBD2|TRBV7-2
CASARGGRTDTQYF
TGTGCCAGCGCGCGGGGGGGCCGAACAGATACGCAGTATTTT